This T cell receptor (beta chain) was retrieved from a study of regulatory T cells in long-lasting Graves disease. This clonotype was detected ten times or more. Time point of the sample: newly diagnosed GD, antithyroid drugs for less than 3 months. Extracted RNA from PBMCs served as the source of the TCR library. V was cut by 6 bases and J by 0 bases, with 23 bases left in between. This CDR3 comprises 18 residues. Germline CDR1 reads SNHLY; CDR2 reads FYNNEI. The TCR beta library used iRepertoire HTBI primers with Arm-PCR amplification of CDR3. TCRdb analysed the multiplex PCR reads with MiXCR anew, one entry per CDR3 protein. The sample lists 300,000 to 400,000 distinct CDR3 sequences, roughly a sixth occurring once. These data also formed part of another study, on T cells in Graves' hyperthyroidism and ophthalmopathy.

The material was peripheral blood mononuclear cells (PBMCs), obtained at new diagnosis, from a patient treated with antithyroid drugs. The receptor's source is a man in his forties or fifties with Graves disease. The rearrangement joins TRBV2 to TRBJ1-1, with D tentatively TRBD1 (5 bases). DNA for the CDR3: TGTGCCAGCAGGGATAAGCCTACAGGAGTGGGGTTGAACACTGAAGCTTTCTTT. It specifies CASRDKPTGVGLNTEAFF.